This entry describes one T cell receptor (beta chain). This clone was observed once. Its antigen remains unidentified. The sample holds no much larger clone one base away, and base qualities are not on file. This specimen belongs to a study of shared clonotypes between healthy human individuals (dated by TCRdb to 2020 to 2021). A note on the overall study: The cohort comprised a couple of women and three men aged 18 to 49 years. Per donor, three plates each were used for CD4 naive and CD4 memory, two for CD8 naive, and one for CD8 memory. To estimate repertoire size and how much clonotypes are shared between individuals, the study performed deep sequencing of blood TCR repertoires from a few healthy adults. To increase sequencing depth and limit assay-specific biases, different laboratories used diverse techniques to prepare libraries and sequence TCR repertoires. Per donor, leukapheresis produced somewhere between about 0.94 and 9.5 billion PBMCs. Here is what the overall study found, with its caveats: Incomplete sequencing was indicated by rarefaction of sorted-subset datasets, despite the large sequencing depth. Based on pairwise subsampling, the degree of clonotype sharing among donors was expected to be affected by sequencing depth. The small number of donors limited the genetic and exposure-history diversity represented. Larger estimated clonotype richness was generally found for naive subsets than for memory subsets. Sampling was limited to blood, and TCR repertoires in tissue likely differ from TCR repertoires in blood. Across a few donors, approximately 5% of naive CD4, roughly 3.4% of naive CD8, 2.3% of memory CD4, and approximately 0.4% of memory CD8 clonotypes were shared. Compared with non-shared clonotypes, the clonotypes found in all four sorted-subset donors had higher generation probabilities.

For the CD8 naive samples, CD45RO-negative cells were positively selected for CCR7, yielding a CD45RA+CCR7+ population from which TemRA cells were excluded. The donors were healthy, HIV-negative adults with no recently reported acute infections or vaccinations. Every donor was a Caucasian adult living in Nashville, Tennessee, USA. Blood was collected by leukapheresis, and PBMCs were isolated by Ficoll-Histopaque density gradient centrifugation and then cryopreserved in liquid nitrogen vapor phase. Analytical flow cytometry was used to check the purity and quantity of each magnetically sorted T cell population. Each sorted fraction had its genomic DNA isolated and then quantified by UV absorbance on a Nanodrop 2000c. TCR CDR3 regions were amplified from genomic DNA by multiplex PCR using the deep immunoSEQ assay. For each cell subset, the extracted genomic DNA was distributed evenly across all wells of several immunoSEQ 96-well plates, and each plate served as one replicate. For sorted subsets, about 200 ng genomic DNA, equal to tens of thousands of T cell genomes, was loaded into each replicate PCR. Purified libraries were measured with a Qubit 3.0 fluorometer, size-checked on a Bioanalyzer 2100, and measured again with the KAPA Library Quantification kit. A separate single-read 150-cycle Illumina NextSeq 550 flow cell was used to sequence each immunoSEQ 96-well plate. The paper's data handling went like this. Because only junctional sequences without quality scores were contained in the immunoSEQ output, filtering matching that applied to full-length reads could not be performed. Sequences were annotated with PyIR, a Python wrapper for IgBLAST v1.9, and V/J genes and CDR3 were assigned using IMGT germline references. Reads were filtered out if the reads had weak V/J assignments (E-value above 1e-6), no CDR3, stop codons, out-of-frame junctions, or ambiguous translated residues. V3J clonotypes were defined as sequences sharing an identical inferred V gene, J gene, and CDR3 amino acid sequence. The percentage overlap between two repertoires was calculated by dividing the number of shared unique clonotypes by the size of the smaller repertoire. Richness of each repertoire was evaluated using RTK rarefaction, the Chao1 estimator, and Recon v2.1 estimates of unobserved clonotypes. For all TCRbeta clonotypes obtained by the gDNA method from four donors, generation probabilities were computed with OLGA. Drawn from immuneACCESS, this table holds only the in-frame rearrangements with V and J called that TCRdb kept. Clones are partly lost; checked studies trace under half to an unresolved V gene and leave the rest unexplained. The V and J calls and the clone size are those of that table, but D and trimming were determined from the DNA. This sample comprises approximately 600,000 clones, about 95% of them detected only once. The ten largest account for around 0.11% of the sample.

V gives up 5 bases and J gives up 8 bases, and the segment between their germline ends measures 15 bases. Counted from cysteine to phenylalanine, this CDR3 has 13 amino acids. The entry retains the CDR3 DNA only, 39 bases that are in frame from base 1. The germline V gene (reference sequence) supplies CDR1 SEHNR and CDR2 FQNEAQ. Sequences were obtained from naive CD8+ T cells sorted from blood. The cell subset or site label, as the study defines it: CD45RA+CCR7+. This TCR was recovered from a woman aged 25 to 45 in good health. The rearrangement combines TRBV7-9 with TRBJ1-1; TRBD1 is possibly the D segment (5 matching bases). The CDR3 has the sequence CASSDAWDREAFF. In nucleotide form, the sequence is TGTGCCAGCAGCGACGCGTGGGACCGAGAAGCTTTCTTT.